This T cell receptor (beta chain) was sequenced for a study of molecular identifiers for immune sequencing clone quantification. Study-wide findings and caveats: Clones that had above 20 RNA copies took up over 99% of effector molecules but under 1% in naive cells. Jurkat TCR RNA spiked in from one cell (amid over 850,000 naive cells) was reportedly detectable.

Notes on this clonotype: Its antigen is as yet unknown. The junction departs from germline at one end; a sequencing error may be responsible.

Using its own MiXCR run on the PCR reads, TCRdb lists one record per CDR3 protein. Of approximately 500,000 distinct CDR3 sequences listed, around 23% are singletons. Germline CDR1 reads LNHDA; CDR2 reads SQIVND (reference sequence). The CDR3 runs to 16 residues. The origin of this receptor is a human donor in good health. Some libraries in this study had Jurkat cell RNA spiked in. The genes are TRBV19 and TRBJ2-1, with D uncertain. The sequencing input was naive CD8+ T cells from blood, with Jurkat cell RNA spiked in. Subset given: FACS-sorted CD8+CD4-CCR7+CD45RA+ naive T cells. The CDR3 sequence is CASSILQRFSYKEQFF. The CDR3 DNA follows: TGTGCCAGTAGTATATTGCAGCGTTTCTCCTACAAGGAGCAGTTCTTC.